The entry below gives a single TCR beta chain sequence along with its context. The data originate from a study of T cell responses to AZD1222 COVID-19 vaccine. Profiling relied on immunoSEQ multiplex PCR, and the TCRdb table lists in-frame clones only, not all of them. The data show 150,000 or so clones, with about 87% seen just once and around 3.1% held by the top ten. V lost 3 bases and J lost 5, with 18 bases in between. This CDR3 is 15 amino acids long. Germline V lookup: CDR1 SGHRS, CDR2 YFSETQ. Source: peripheral blood, taken on day 0 of AZD1222 vaccination. The receptor was derived from an adult in good health. The rearrangement links TRBV5-1 to TRBJ2-7, with a possible D match to TRBD1 (6 bases). The CDR3 DNA reads TGCGCCAGCAGCTCCGGACAGAGCCCTTGGGACGAGCAGTACTTC. Protein product: CASSSGQSPWDEQYF.